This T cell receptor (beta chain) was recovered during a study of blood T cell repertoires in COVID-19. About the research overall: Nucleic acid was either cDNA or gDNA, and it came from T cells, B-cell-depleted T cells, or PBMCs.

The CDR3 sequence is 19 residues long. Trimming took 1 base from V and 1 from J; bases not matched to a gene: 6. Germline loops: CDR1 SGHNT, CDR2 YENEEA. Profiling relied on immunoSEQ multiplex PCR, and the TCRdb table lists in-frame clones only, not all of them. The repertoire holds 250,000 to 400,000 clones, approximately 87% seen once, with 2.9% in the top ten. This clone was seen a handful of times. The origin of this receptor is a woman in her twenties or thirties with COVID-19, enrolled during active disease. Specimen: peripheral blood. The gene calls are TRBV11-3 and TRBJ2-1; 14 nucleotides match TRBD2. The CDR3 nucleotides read TGTGCCAGCAGCTTAGTGTTCGGGACTAGCGGGAGTTCCTACAATGAGCAGTTCTTC. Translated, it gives CASSLVFGTSGSSYNEQFF.